The 10 T cell receptor beta chains given below trace back to one sample, sequenced in a study of cytomegalovirus exposure and HLA in healthy donors (dated by TCRdb to about 2017). Library preparation was by the immunoSEQ multiplex PCR assay. For the multiplex PCR, a mixture combining 60 forward primers for TCR Vbeta segments and 13 reverse primers for TCR Jbeta segments was used. TCRdb provides this immuneACCESS table in a form limited to in-frame rearrangements. Some clones are lacking; in checked studies, under half of them reflect an unresolved V gene, and why the rest are absent is not known. Recorded for this sample are about 130,000 clones; 70% to 80% of them occurred a single time. 1.5% to 2% of the sample belongs to the ten largest clones. The sequenced sample was PBMCs. These receptors all come from a man aged 18 to 29 in good health and CMV-seronegative.

The V call is TRBV5-1, the J call TRBJ1-4; D possibly corresponds to TRBD1 (6 bases). V was shortened by 1 base and J by 10 bases, with 14 bases between the two germline ends. This CDR3 comprises 14 residues. CDR1 is SGHRS, CDR2 YFSETQ, per germline. The CDR3 sequence: CASSLLPDSGKLFF. CDR3 in DNA: TGCGCCAGCAGCTTGCTCCCGGACAGTGGAAAACTGTTTTTT.

V gene TRBV18 combines with J gene TRBJ2-5; 7 bases map to TRBD2. Germline CDR1 KGHSH, CDR2 LQKENI. The CDR3 contains 13 residues. After removal of 4 bases from V and 4 bases from J, the junction contained 3 bases not matched to a gene. CDR3 region: CASSRTSTETQYF. The CDR3 DNA reads as TGTGCCAGCTCACGGACTAGTACAGAGACCCAGTACTTC.

This chain links TRBV30 with TRBJ2-7; D is ambiguous. Trimming took off 1 base at V and 3 bases at J, with 10 bases between the two ends. The CDR3 is 13 residues long. Looked up from germline, CDR1 is GTSNPN and CDR2 is SVGIG (reference sequence). This chain's CDR3 is CAWSGGNNYEQYV. CDR3 coding DNA: TGTGCCTGGAGTGGCGGTAATAACTACGAGCAGTACGTC.

The DNA of the CDR3 is TGTGCCAGCCATAGGACAGGGGGGGTAAATGAGCAGTTCTTC. Encoded protein: CASHRTGGVNEQFF. J is TRBJ2-1 and V is TRBV2; TRBD1 agrees at 10 bases. The CDR3 has 14 residues. V trimming: 8 bases; J trimming: 7 bases; junction bases outside the gene matches: 8. Germline assignment: CDR1 SNHLY and CDR2 FYNNEI. The whole variable domain, remainder taken from reference TRBV2 and TRBJ2-1, is EPEVTQTPSHQVTQMGQEVILRCVPISNHLYFYWYRQILGQKVEFLVSFYNNEISEKSEIFDDQFSVERPDGSNFTLKIRSTKLEDSAMYFCASHRTGGVNEQFFGPGTRLTVL.

This chain joins TRBV27 and TRBJ1-2; D may be TRBD1 (5 bases). The V gene's germline CDR1 is MNHEY and CDR2 SMNVEV (reference sequence). The CDR3 is 17 amino acids. V was clipped by 4 bases and J by 4 bases, with 22 bases between them. The CDR3 here is CASSYGAGREEAYGYTF. The CDR3 bases are TGTGCCAGCAGTTATGGGGCCGGGAGGGAAGAGGCCTATGGCTACACCTTC.

The chain joins TRBV6-5 to TRBJ2-7; 12 bases fit TRBD2. Unmatched junction bases numbered 6, after V lost 6 bases and J lost 6 bases. Germline CDR1 MNHEY, CDR2 SVGAGI. The CDR3 contains 14 residues. The CDR3 reads CASSRTSGISEQYV. In DNA form, the CDR3 reads TGTGCCAGCAGCAGGACTAGCGGGATATCCGAGCAGTACGTC.

The genes are TRBV29-1 and TRBJ2-2; D might be TRBD2 (6 bases). The germline V gene has CDR1 SQVTM and CDR2 ANQGSEA. V lost 7 bases, J lost 0 bases, and 12 bases lay in between. The CDR3 is 14 residues long. CDR3 sequence: CSGGSGPNTGELFF. The DNA for the CDR3 is TGCAGCGGGGGTAGCGGTCCGAACACCGGGGAGCTGTTTTTT.

This rearrangement joins TRBV6-4 to TRBJ2-3; 8 bases are a match to TRBD2. This CDR3 region has 15 residues. V was pared by 5 bases and J by 0 bases, with 4 bases of the junction left unmatched. Germline lookup yields CDR1 MRHNA and CDR2 SNTAGT. The CDR3: CASSSTSGSTDTQYF. CDR3 in DNA: TGTGCCAGCAGTTCTACTAGCGGTAGCACAGATACGCAGTATTTT.

The chain uses TRBV14 and TRBJ2-1; 8 bases align to TRBD2. V was clipped by 4 bases and J by 15 bases; unmatched bases: 8. Germline V gene data show CDR1 as SGHDN and CDR2 as FVKESK. CDR3 length equals 12 residues. DNA of the CDR3: TGTGCCAGCAGCCCGACAGCGGGAGCCCCGTTCTTC. This sequence encodes CASSPTAGAPFF.

This sequence joins TRBV4-2 and TRBJ2-1, with a possible D match to TRBD2 (6 bases). Germline V gene sequence: CDR1 LGHNA, CDR2 YNFKEQ. The CDR3 consists of 15 residues. Trimming cost V 0 bases and J 8 bases, with 14 bases left between them. The CDR3: CASSQDHWGGDEQFF. As DNA, the CDR3 is TGTGCCAGCAGCCAAGATCATTGGGGAGGCGATGAGCAGTTCTTC.